This T cell receptor beta chain was identified during a study of shared clonotypes between healthy human individuals. This clone has just a few counts. Its antigen is unidentified. This sample includes further DNA sequences coding for the same CDR3. All the donors were Caucasian adults who lived in Nashville, Tennessee. General study points: Collection of samples was limited to blood; tissue repertoires likely differ.

Assay: immunoSEQ multiplex PCR; the TCRdb copy retains only in-frame clones and omits some. The sample yields roughly 2,500,000 clones, 93% seen once. There are 13 residues in the CDR3. Germline assignment: CDR1 SQVTM and CDR2 ANQGSEA. The V and J ends lost 3 bases and 0 bases, in that order; junction bases with no gene match: 0. The TCR originated in a man aged 18 to 30 in good health. Some clones in this sample may be carry-over from other donors' samples. Sequences were obtained from naive CD4+ T cells from PBMCs. As to subset: CD45RA+ positively selected. The chain joins TRBV29-1 to TRBJ1-1; TRBD1 aligns across 8 bases. The CDR3 nucleotides are TGCAGCGTTGAGGGACAGGTGAACACTGAAGCTTTCTTT. Its protein is CSVEGQVNTEAFF.